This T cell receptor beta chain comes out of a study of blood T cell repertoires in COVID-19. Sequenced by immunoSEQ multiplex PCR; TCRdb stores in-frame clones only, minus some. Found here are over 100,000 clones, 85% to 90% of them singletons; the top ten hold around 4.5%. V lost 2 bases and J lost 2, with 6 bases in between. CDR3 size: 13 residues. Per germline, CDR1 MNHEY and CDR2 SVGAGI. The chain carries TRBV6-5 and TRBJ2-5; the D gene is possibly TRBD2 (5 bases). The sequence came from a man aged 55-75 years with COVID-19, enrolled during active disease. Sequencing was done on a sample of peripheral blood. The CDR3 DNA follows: TGTGCCAGCAGTTACCCGGGGCAAGAGACCCAGTACTTC. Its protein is CASSYPGQETQYF.